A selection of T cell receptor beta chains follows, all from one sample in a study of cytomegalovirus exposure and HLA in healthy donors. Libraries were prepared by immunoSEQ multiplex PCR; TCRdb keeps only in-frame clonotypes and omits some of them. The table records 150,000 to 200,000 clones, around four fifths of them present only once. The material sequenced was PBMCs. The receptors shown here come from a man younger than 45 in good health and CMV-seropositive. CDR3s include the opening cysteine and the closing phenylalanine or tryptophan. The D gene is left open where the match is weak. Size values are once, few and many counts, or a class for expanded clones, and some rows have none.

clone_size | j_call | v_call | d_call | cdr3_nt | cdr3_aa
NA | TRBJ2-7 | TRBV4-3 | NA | TGCGCCAGCAGCCAATTCTATGGACTTGGGTCGAAACGGGGGACCTACGAGCAGTACTTC | CASSQFYGLGSKRGTYEQYF
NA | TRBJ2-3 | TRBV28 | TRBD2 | TGTGCCAGCAGTCCGGGACTAGCGGGGGGGTATACGCAGTATTTT | CASSPGLAGGYTQYF
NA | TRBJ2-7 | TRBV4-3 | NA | TGCGCCAGCAGCCAAGAAGTGTTCGGGACACGGTCGCAGTACTTC | CASSQEVFGTRSQYF
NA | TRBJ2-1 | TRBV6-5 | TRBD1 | TGTGCCAGCAGTTTATACAGGGGTCCGTTTCGTCATGAGCAGTTCTTC | CASSLYRGPFRHEQFF
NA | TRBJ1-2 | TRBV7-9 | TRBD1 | TGTGCCAGCAGCATACGCCGGGACAGGGAAGGATCTAACTATGGCTACACCTTC | CASSIRRDREGSNYGYTF
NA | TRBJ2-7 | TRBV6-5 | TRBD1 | TGTGCCAGCAGTTATGGGACAGCACTATCCTACGAGCAGTACTTC | CASSYGTALSYEQYF
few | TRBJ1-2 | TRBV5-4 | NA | TGTGCCAGCAGCCCCCGAGGACAGAACTATGGCTACACCTTC | CASSPRGQNYGYTF
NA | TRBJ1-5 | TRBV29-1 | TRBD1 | TGCAGCGTTGGACAGGGGCAACAGCCCCAGCATTTT | CSVGQGQQPQHF
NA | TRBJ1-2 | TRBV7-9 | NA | TGTGCCAGCAGCTTAGTAAGTCCAGGGATCTATGGCTACACCTTC | CASSLVSPGIYGYTF
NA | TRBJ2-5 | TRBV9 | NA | TGTGCCAGCAGCGGACCGGGATCCCAAGAGACCCAGTACTTC | CASSGPGSQETQYF
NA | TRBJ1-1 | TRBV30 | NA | TGTGCCTGGAGTGTACCCCGGACAGTGATTGAAGCTTTCTTT | CAWSVPRTVIEAFF
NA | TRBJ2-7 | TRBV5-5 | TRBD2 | TGTGCCAGCAGCTTCTGGACTAGCGGGGAGCAGTACTTC | CASSFWTSGEQYF
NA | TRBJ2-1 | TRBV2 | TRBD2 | TGTGCCAGGAGACAAAGCGGGGGAGGGTCCAATGAGCAGTTCTTC | CARRQSGGGSNEQFF
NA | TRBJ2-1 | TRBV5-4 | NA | TGTGCCAGCAGCGCGGCGGGACCCTACAATGAGCAGTTCTTC | CASSAAGPYNEQFF
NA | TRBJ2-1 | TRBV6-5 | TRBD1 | TGTGCCAGCAGAACAGGGGGCATTGAGGATGAGCAGTTCTTC | CASRTGGIEDEQFF
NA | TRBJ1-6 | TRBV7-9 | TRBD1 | TGTGCCAGCAGCCGAACAGGGGTGAGTGCGAATTCACCCCTCCACTTT | CASSRTGVSANSPLHF
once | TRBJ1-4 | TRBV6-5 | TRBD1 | TGTGCCAGCAGTTTGACAGGGGTAGGGGAAAAACTGTTTTTT | CASSLTGVGEKLFF
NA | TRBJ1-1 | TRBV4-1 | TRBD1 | TGCGCCAGCAGCCAAGGGGACAGGGTGGCTGAAGCTTTCTTT | CASSQGDRVAEAFF
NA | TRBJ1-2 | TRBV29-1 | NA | TGCAGCGTTGAAGAGGGGGGTGCAGGGAACTATGGCTACACCTTC | CSVEEGGAGNYGYTF
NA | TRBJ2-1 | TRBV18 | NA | TGTGCCAGCTCACCACTGGCGGATACCTACAATGAGCAGTTCTTC | CASSPLADTYNEQFF
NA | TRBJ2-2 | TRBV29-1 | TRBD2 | TGCAGCGTTGAAGATCCCCTCCGGCCGCTAGCGGGGGGGAACACCGGGGAGCTGTTTTTT | CSVEDPLRPLAGGNTGELFF
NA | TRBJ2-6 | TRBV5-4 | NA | TGTGCCAGCAGCTTCCGCGGGTCTGGGGCCAACGTCCTGACTTTC | CASSFRGSGANVLTF